This T cell receptor (beta chain) was observed in a study of blood T cell repertoires in COVID-19. Turning to the study itself: T cells, B-cell-depleted T cells, or PBMCs provided the cDNA or gDNA that served as material.

TCRdb's table, derived via immunoSEQ multiplex PCR, lists solely in-frame clones and lacks some. Altogether around 30,000 clones are present, about 90% being singletons, with the ten largest covering less than 7%. The CDR3 extends over 14 amino acids. Germline lookup yields CDR1 MDHEN and CDR2 SYDVKM. V lost 6 bases, J lost 8 bases, and 12 bases stayed unmatched. This receptor was identified in a human donor in a cohort sampled during active COVID-19. The J gene is TRBJ1-2, the V gene TRBV28, with 7 nucleotides matching TRBD1. Sequenced input: peripheral blood. The CDR3 coding sequence is TGTGCCAGCAGGCCGGACAGGCCCTATGTGGGCTACACCTTC. Protein sequence: CASRPDRPYVGYTF.